Presented here are 23 T cell receptor beta chains from one specimen sequenced in a study of shared T cell receptors in the human thymus. Libraries were prepared by immunoSEQ multiplex PCR; TCRdb keeps only in-frame clonotypes and omits some of them. The sample records 500,000 to 550,000 clones, 75% to 85% being singletons. These same data were also listed under a study on human thymus T cells.

Sequencing was performed on thymocytes. Receptors were obtained from a boy in the first two years of life with a congenital heart defect.

The CDR3 bases are TGCGCCAGCAGCCAAGATAAGGGGGCAGGGGAAAAACTGTTTTTT. It translates to CASSQDKGAGEKLFF. The chain recombines TRBV4-1 with TRBJ1-4, with 7 bases identical to TRBD1. With 0 bases clipped from V and 8 bases from J, the junction kept 6 bases outside the gene matches. Germline V gene lookup returns CDR1 MGHRA and CDR2 YSYEKL. The CDR3 spans 15 residues.

This clone was seen only once. This chain links TRBV5-4 with TRBJ2-7; D not resolved. Germline loops: CDR1 SGHNT, CDR2 YYREEE (reference sequence). Trimming cost V 4 bases and J 2 bases, with 19 bases left between them. The CDR3 runs 16 residues. The CDR3 reads CASSPRPGTLTYEQYF. The DNA for the CDR3 is TGTGCCAGCAGCCCCCGCCCAGGAACCCTTACCTACGAGCAGTACTTC.

The DNA of the CDR3 is TGTGCCAGCAGGCCAGGGCGGCCCGCCCCCTACGAGCAGTACTTC. Its protein is CASRPGRPAPYEQYF. The J gene is TRBJ2-7, the V gene TRBV27, with a tentative D call TRBD1 (5 bases). With 6 bases removed from V and 2 bases from J, the gap between germline ends came to 17 bases. There are 15 residues in the CDR3. In germline, CDR1 is MNHEY, CDR2 SMNVEV (reference sequence).

V is TRBV6-1 and J is TRBJ2-5; 7 bases agree with TRBD1. The germline gives CDR1 MNHNS, CDR2 SASEGT. V dropped 6 bases and J dropped 1; count of bases not matched to a gene: 5. This CDR3 is 14 amino acids long. The CDR3: CASSRGQSQETQYF. CDR3 nucleotides: TGTGCCAGCAGCCGGGGACAGAGCCAAGAGACCCAGTACTTC.

In this sample, this clone turned up a few times. The chain links TRBV28 to TRBJ2-7, with TRBD1 as a possible D gene (5 bases). The CDR3 length is 12 residues. CDR1 is MDHEN, CDR2 SYDVKM, per germline. Trimming cost V 5 bases and J 2 bases, with 7 bases left between them. The CDR3 region has the DNA TGTGCCAGCAGTCCCAGGGCCTACGAGCAGTACTTC. Translating it yields CASSPRAYEQYF.

For this clone: The junction shows a germline mismatch at one end, possibly a read error. The same CDR3 is also encoded by other DNA sequences in this sample. CDR3 nucleotides: TGCGCCAGCAGTGTCCGGGAGGAATTATTTCCCCAGCATTTT. This sequence encodes CASSVREELFPQHF. The V call is TRBV25-1, the J call TRBJ1-5; D remains ambiguous. Germline CDR1 is MGHDK and CDR2 is SYGVNS. The CDR3 has 14 amino acids.

The chain recombines TRBV4-1 with TRBJ2-5, with a possible D match to TRBD2 (6 bases). The CDR3 is made up of 17 amino acids. V was shortened by 4 bases and J by 5 bases, with 23 bases between the two germline ends. Germline V gene sequence: CDR1 MGHRA, CDR2 YSYEKL. The CDR3 loop reads CASSPGNRTHRGETQYF. CDR3 DNA: TGCGCCAGCAGCCCCGGAAATAGGACTCACCGGGGGGAGACCCAGTACTTC.

This chain joins TRBV5-1 and TRBJ2-1, with a possible D match to TRBD2 (6 bases). Between the trimmed V and J ends, which lost 2 bases and 7 bases, there was a span of 19 bases. This CDR3 contains 16 residues. Germline CDR1 is SGHRS and CDR2 is YFSETQ. The CDR3 coding sequence is TGCGCCAGCAGCTTCTCCCCGGGAGCCCATCGTAATGAGCAGTTCTTC. It codes for CASSFSPGAHRNEQFF.

This clone was picked up one time. V and J are TRBV6-1 and TRBJ2-3, with TRBD1 identical over 10 bases. CDR3 size: 16 residues. The junction had 5 bases not matched to a gene; V was cut back by 0 bases and J by 5 bases. Germline CDR1 MNHNS, CDR2 SASEGT. The CDR3 reads CASSEATGGERDTQYF. The CDR3 bases are TGTGCCAGCAGTGAAGCGACAGGGGGCGAGAGAGATACGCAGTATTTT.

CDR3 nucleotides: TGTGCCAGCAGGAGGGGGCAGGGACGGGCCAAAAACATTCAGTACTTC. This encodes CASRRGQGRAKNIQYF. The V gene is TRBV5-6, the J gene TRBJ2-4, with 7 bases that match TRBD1. CDR1 is SGHDT, CDR2 YYEEEE, per germline. CDR3 length equals 16 residues. V lost 5 bases and J lost 1; bases outside the gene matches: 9.

The chain has TRBV2 and TRBJ1-2, with 9 bases lining up with TRBD1. The CDR3 spans 15 residues. After removal of 2 bases from V and 3 bases from J, the junction contained 4 bases not matched to a gene. Germline-derived CDR1 and CDR2 are SNHLY and FYNNEI. CDR3 sequence reads: CASSEMDRGDYGYTF. The CDR3 nucleotides read TGTGCCAGCAGTGAAATGGACAGGGGAGACTATGGCTACACCTTC.

This clone was recorded a few times. The V call is TRBV15, the J call TRBJ2-7; D unresolved. The germline gives CDR1 LNHNV, CDR2 YYDKDF (reference sequence). The V and J ends lost 3 bases and 2 bases respectively, with 14 bases between them. The CDR3 sequence is 15 residues long. CDR3 residues: CATSRTSLAAYEQYF. DNA for the CDR3: TGTGCCACCAGCAGGACCTCCTTGGCGGCCTACGAGCAGTACTTC.

This clone turned up a few times. J is TRBJ1-5 and V is TRBV27, with a weak D call TRBD1 (5 bases). Germline values: CDR1 MNHEY, CDR2 SMNVEV (reference sequence). Trimming stripped 0 bases from V and 3 bases from J, with 9 bases between. CDR3 length: 15 amino acids. The CDR3 coding sequence is TGTGCCAGCAGTTTATCAGGGGTTTCCAATCAGCCCCAGCATTTT. It encodes CASSLSGVSNQPQHF.

The J gene is TRBJ1-1, the V gene TRBV7-3; D might be TRBD1 (6 bases). The CDR3 length is 14 residues. Germline-derived CDR1 and CDR2 are SGHTA and FQGTGA. The V end was cut by 4 bases, the J end by 3 bases, with 12 bases between. CDR3 bases: TGTGCCAGCAGCTCGGATTCAGGGGACACTGAAGCTTTCTTT. Translation: CASSSDSGDTEAFF.

V is TRBV5-5 and J is TRBJ2-7; 10 bases are a match to TRBD1. V was clipped by 2 bases and J by 7 bases; unmatched bases: 9. The CDR3 contains 15 residues. Germline V gene data show CDR1 as SGHKS and CDR2 as YYEKEE (reference sequence). The CDR3 protein is CASSFTGQGVGEQYF. In DNA form, the CDR3 reads TGTGCCAGCAGCTTTACCGGACAGGGGGTTGGAGAGCAGTACTTC.

The CDR3 DNA reads as TGTGCCAGCAGAACCTTGGGGACTAGCGGGACGAGCTCCTACGAGCAGTACTTC. Its translation: CASRTLGTSGTSSYEQYF. This chain connects TRBV28 to TRBJ2-7; 13 bases match TRBD2. V was clipped by 6 bases and J by 0 bases; unmatched bases: 11. Germline CDR1 MDHEN, CDR2 SYDVKM. CDR3 length equals 18 residues.

The gene calls are TRBV5-1 and TRBJ2-3; D may be TRBD2 (6 bases). V was clipped by 4 bases and J by 0 bases, with 12 bases between them. CDR1 and CDR2 (germline): SGHRS, YFSETQ. The CDR3 consists of 15 residues. The CDR3 nucleotides are TGCGCCAGCAGCCCGTCAGGGACTAGCACAGATACGCAGTATTTT. This encodes CASSPSGTSTDTQYF.

V and J are TRBV6-1 and TRBJ2-7; 8 bases are shared with TRBD1. The CDR3 contains 17 residues. The J segment lost 5 bases and the V segment lost 3 bases, leaving 15 bases of the junction unmatched. Germline CDR1 and CDR2: MNHNS and SASEGT. The CDR3 DNA reads TGTGCCAGCAGTGACCGATCATCAGGGGGCGTAGCGAACGAGCAGTACTTC. Residues: CASSDRSSGGVANEQYF.

The rearrangement uses TRBV6-1 and TRBJ1-5; 7 bases align to TRBD1. V shed 4 bases and J 1 base; nucleotides not matched to a gene: 10. The CDR3 spans 17 residues. Germline V gene lookup returns CDR1 MNHNS and CDR2 SASEGT. CDR3 nucleotide sequence: TGTGCCAGCAGTGGCCGCCATCCCAGGGGGAGCAATCAGCCCCAGCATTTT. This codes for CASSGRHPRGSNQPQHF.

This clone appeared a few times. This rearrangement joins TRBV5-4 to TRBJ2-7; TRBD2 agrees at 7 bases. This CDR3 has 15 amino acids. Germline trimming cut 3 bases from V and 3 bases from J; bases unmatched to any gene: 9. CDR1 and CDR2 from the germline V gene are SGHNT and YYREEE (reference sequence). CDR3 DNA sequence: TGTGCCAGCAGCTGGGGGGGACGGCTCGACTACGAGCAGTACTTC. Amino acid sequence: CASSWGGRLDYEQYF.

DNA for the CDR3: TGTGCCAGCAGCAAAGGTGGTAGCGGCCAGGAGACCCAGTACTTC. Translating it yields CASSKGGSGQETQYF. The chain uses TRBV21-1 and TRBJ2-5; the table's D call, TRBD2, has no DNA check behind it. TRBV21-1 is tagged as a pseudogene. CDR3 size: 15 residues.

The rearrangement uses TRBV19 and TRBJ2-5; 8 nucleotides align to TRBD1. CDR3 length: 17 residues. The germline V gene has CDR1 LNHDA and CDR2 SQIVND (reference sequence). Trimming took 2 bases from V and 0 from J; bases not matched to a gene: 8. CDR3 DNA sequence: TGTGCCAGTAGTATAAGGGACAGGACAGGGTACCAAGAGACCCAGTACTTC. Its protein is CASSIRDRTGYQETQYF.

J is TRBJ2-5 and V is TRBV7-6; D remains unclear. Germline values: CDR1 SGHVS, CDR2 FNYEAQ. V lost 1 base to trimming and J lost 5 bases, with 14 bases between them. This CDR3 region has 15 residues. The CDR3 DNA is TGTGCCAGCAGCTTAGAAGCAGGTGCCTGGGAGACCCAGTACTTC. It is translated as CASSLEAGAWETQYF.